This is a list of T cell receptor beta chains from one sample in a study of glioma-infiltrating T cells. TCRdb reanalysed the multiplex PCR reads using MiXCR and keeps one entry per CDR3 protein. The repertoire consists of roughly 120,000 distinct CDR3 sequences, with 20% to 25% occurring once and the leading ten covering approximately 16%. Sequenced input: glioma tissue, nonneoplastic brain tissue, or PBMCs (not recorded which). Receptors originate from a human donor with low-grade glioma or glioblastoma, undergoing nonglioma brain surgery, or in good health (not recorded which). CDR3s include the opening cysteine and the closing phenylalanine or tryptophan. D genes are given only for firm matches.

j_call,d_call,v_call,cdr3_aa
TRBJ1-2,.,TRBV18,CASSTRSEGYTF
TRBJ2-3,.,TRBV18,CASSPPVGPPMAQYF
TRBJ1-2,TRBD1,TRBV7-9,CASSLWTGEDYGYTF
TRBJ2-3,.,TRBV18,CASSPRQKDTQYF
TRBJ1-2,.,TRBV24-1,CATSDRTRRGGYTF
TRBJ2-3,TRBD2,TRBV10-3,CAIRGEGTDMQYF
TRBJ1-2,.,TRBV29-1,CSVGLQANYGYTF
TRBJ2-1,.,TRBV24-1,CATSDGVQGRGIPNEQFF
TRBJ2-7,.,TRBV29-1,CSVVPRDKAYEQYF
TRBJ2-2,.,TRBV30,CASANTGELFF
TRBJ1-1,.,TRBV20-1,CSANYRTLPLNTEAFF
TRBJ2-7,TRBD1,TRBV29-1,CSVMTGGVNEQYF
TRBJ2-1,.,TRBV12-5,CASGPSGRNEQFF
TRBJ1-2,TRBD1,TRBV19,CASSIAVGGDYGYTF
TRBJ2-7,.,TRBV5-1,CASSLPSDRAPLEAGDSYEQYF
TRBJ2-3,TRBD1,TRBV6-6,CASSKQLRLAGTGAADTQCF
TRBJ2-3,.,TRBV6-1,CASPLPGADTQYF
TRBJ1-3,TRBD1,TRBV28,CASSPQTGSSGNTIYF
TRBJ1-2,TRBD1,TRBV27,CASRSGQGYYGYTF
TRBJ2-7,TRBD1,TRBV27,CASSLRGSEQYF
TRBJ2-7,TRBD1,TRBV12-3/TRBV12-4,CASSFQKGTGINEQYF
TRBJ2-1,.,TRBV7-2,CASSLVAISYNEQFF
TRBJ1-1,TRBD1,TRBV6-2/TRBV6-3,CASSYTPGTGKILNTEAFF
TRBJ2-7,TRBD1,TRBV11-2,CASSYTGTGVREQYF
TRBJ2-1,TRBD2,TRBV7-8,CASSLTSVVYNEQFF
TRBJ2-7,.,TRBV5-6,CASSSANYEQCF
TRBJ1-1,.,TRBV5-6,CASSLGLNNEAFF
TRBJ2-7,TRBD2,TRBV12-3/TRBV12-4,CASSVTSGPYEQYF
TRBJ2-7,.,TRBV4-3,CASSQDSVRQTYEQYF
TRBJ2-7,.,TRBV20-1,CRARALSAPSF
TRBJ2-5,.,TRBV12-3/TRBV12-4,CASSQGQGKTQYF
TRBJ2-5,.,TRBV29-1,CSGQTGRGTQYF
TRBJ2-2,TRBD1,TRBV6-2/TRBV6-3,CASSYSQGQGNGELFF
TRBJ2-3,.,TRBV29-1,CSVRSGTPTDTKYF
TRBJ1-1,.,TRBV10-3,CAISDRGSDTEAFF
TRBJ2-1,.,TRBV5-1,CASSLVPYSSGLLNDQFF
TRBJ1-2,TRBD1,TRBV7-9,CASSLVSGTVRYPGGYTF
TRBJ2-7,TRBD1,TRBV12-3/TRBV12-4,CASSFGDSSYEQYF
TRBJ2-1,.,TRBV5-1,CASSYRLKSSYNEQFF
TRBJ1-2,.,TRBV10-3,CAISSTTGFEYGYTF
TRBJ2-1,.,TRBV25-1,CASSEYGGTRAYNEQFF
TRBJ2-5,.,TRBV3-1,CASSRHGETQYF
TRBJ2-2,TRBD1,TRBV4-2,CASSRDSVTGELFF
TRBJ2-7,.,TRBV5-6,CASSLQTDEQYF
TRBJ2-7,.,TRBV29-1,CSVEGQVPYEQYF
TRBJ2-1,.,TRBV7-6,CASSREPTSYNEQFF